This entry is about one T cell receptor beta chain. This entry belongs to a study of CD8 T cells in Susac syndrome. The multiple sclerosis controls were treatment-naive patients with relapsing-remitting disease that was stable or active. TEMRA cells were FACS-enriched and CD8+ and CD4+ T cells negatively isolated. The CDR3 loop spans 16 amino acids. Germline V gene sequence: CDR1 DFQATT, CDR2 SNEGSKA (reference sequence). The V gene end was trimmed by 4 bases and the J gene end by 9 bases; junction bases not matched to a gene: 17. RNA totalling roughly 0.45 to 1 ug underwent reverse transcription with random hexamers. From the immunoSEQ multiplex PCR reads, TCRdb called clonotypes with MiXCR, one entry per CDR3 protein. This table has 200,000 to 300,000 distinct CDR3 sequences, 93% appearing once.

Sequenced input: CD4+ T cells from PBMCs. This chain joins TRBV20-1 and TRBJ2-7; the match to TRBD2 covers 11 bases. This receptor was taken from a human donor with multiple sclerosis. CDR3 sequence: CSATPPSGGWVMAQYF. The DNA for the CDR3 is TGCAGTGCTACACCTCCTAGCGGGGGGTGGGTAATGGCGCAGTACTTC.